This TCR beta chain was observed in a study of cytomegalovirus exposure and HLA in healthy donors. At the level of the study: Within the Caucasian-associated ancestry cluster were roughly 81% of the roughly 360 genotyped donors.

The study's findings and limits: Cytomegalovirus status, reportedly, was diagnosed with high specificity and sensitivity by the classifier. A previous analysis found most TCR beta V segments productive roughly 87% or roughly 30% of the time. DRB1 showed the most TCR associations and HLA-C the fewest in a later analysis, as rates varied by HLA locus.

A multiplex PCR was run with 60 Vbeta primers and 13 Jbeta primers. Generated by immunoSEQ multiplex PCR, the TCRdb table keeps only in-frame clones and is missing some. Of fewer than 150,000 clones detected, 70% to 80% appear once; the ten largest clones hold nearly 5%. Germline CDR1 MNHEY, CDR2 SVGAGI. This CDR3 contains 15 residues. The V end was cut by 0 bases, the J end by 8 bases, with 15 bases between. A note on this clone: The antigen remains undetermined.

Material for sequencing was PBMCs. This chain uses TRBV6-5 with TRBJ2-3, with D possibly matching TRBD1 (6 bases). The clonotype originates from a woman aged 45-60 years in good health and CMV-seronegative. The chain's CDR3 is CASSYSTRRGGTQYF. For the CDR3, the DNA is TGTGCCAGCAGTTACTCCACCCGCAGAGGGGGTACGCAGTATTTT.